This T cell receptor (beta chain) emerged from a study of T cells expressing NK-cell markers. Following a re-call of the 5' RACE reads, TCRdb has one entry per CDR3 protein and lacks DNA. The sample table includes about 460,000 distinct CDR3 sequences. Overall study findings and caveats: It is unclear if expanded NKG2C-expressing clones target HCMV antigens. NKG2C+ dominant clonotypes from 5 to 7 donors made up about 1.0-8% of CD8+ T cells.

Worth noting for this clonotype: Its antigen remains unidentified.

CDR1 and CDR2 from the germline V gene are SGHAT and FQNNGV. This CDR3 has 14 residues. Sample: blood T cells: a sorted CD56 or NKG2C T cell subset, CD4+ or CD8+ T cells, or bulk PBMC T cells (not recorded which). This chain links TRBV11-2 with TRBJ2-3. This clonotype was sampled from a woman aged 45-59 years in good health. CDR3 protein: CASSTQASGDTQYF.